This T cell receptor beta chain was retrieved from a study of cytomegalovirus exposure and HLA in healthy donors. Study conclusions and caveats: Many donors shared some public TCRs, even though most TCR sequences were rare.

Remarks on this clone: The antigen is unknown.

PCR employed 60 Vbeta and 13 Jbeta primers. Produced via immunoSEQ multiplex PCR; TCRdb's table is partial and in-frame only. The sample lists about 160,000 clones; around 85% were seen once. Per germline, CDR1 LGHNA and CDR2 YSLEER. V trimming: 0 bases; J trimming: 7 bases; junction bases outside the gene matches: 8. The CDR3 covers 17 residues. The receptor was isolated from a man between 35 and 55 years old in good health and CMV-seronegative. The chain combines TRBV4-3 with TRBJ1-6; 8 bases map to TRBD1. Sequenced material: PBMCs. CDR3 in DNA: TGCGCCAGCAGCCAAGATCCCCCCCAGGGGGCAAATTCACCCCTCCACTTT. Protein product: CASSQDPPQGANSPLHF.